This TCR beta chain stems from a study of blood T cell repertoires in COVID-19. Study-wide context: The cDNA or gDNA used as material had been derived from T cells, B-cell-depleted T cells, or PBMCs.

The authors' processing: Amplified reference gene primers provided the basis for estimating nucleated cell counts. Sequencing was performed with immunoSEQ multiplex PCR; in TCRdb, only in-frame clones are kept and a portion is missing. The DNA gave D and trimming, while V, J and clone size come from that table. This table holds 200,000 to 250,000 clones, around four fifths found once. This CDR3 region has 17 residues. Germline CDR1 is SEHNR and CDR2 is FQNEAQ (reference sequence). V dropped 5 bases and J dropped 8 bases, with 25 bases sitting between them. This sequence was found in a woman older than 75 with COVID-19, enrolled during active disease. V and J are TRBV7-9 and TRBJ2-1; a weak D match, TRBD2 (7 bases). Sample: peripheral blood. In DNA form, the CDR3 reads TGTGCCAGCAGCCTACTATCAAGGTGGGGGGGCTTTGATGAGCAGTTCTTC. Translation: CASSLLSRWGGFDEQFF.